This is a list of T cell receptor beta chains from one sample in a study of response to subunit inactivated influenza vaccine. A single record per CDR3 protein comes from TCRdb applying MiXCR to the RT-PCR reads. Counted here are around 490,000 distinct CDR3 sequences, less than 8% occurring once; the ten biggest clones make up over 10%. Specimen: PBMCs from blood, collected less than 30 months after vaccination. The source is a man between 50 and 69 years old who received an inactivated influenza vaccine. CDR3s include the opening cysteine and the closing phenylalanine or tryptophan. D genes are given only for firm matches. Rows may omit the clone size; those that give it use once, few, many or a size class.

clone_size,j_call,v_call,d_call,cdr3_aa,cdr3_nt
many,TRBJ2-1,TRBV9,TRBD1,CASSVTGQGSYNEQFF,TGTGCCAGCAGCGTTACGGGACAGGGTTCCTACAATGAGCAGTTCTTC
few,TRBJ2-5,TRBV7-8,TRBD2,CASSLVRLAGGTPKLTQYF,TGTGCCAGCAGCTTAGTCCGTCTAGCGGGAGGGACCCCCAAGCTGACCCAGTACTTC
NA,TRBJ2-2,TRBV27,NA,CASSPRTRGKFGELFF,TGTGCCAGCAGTCCCCGGACAAGGGGGAAATTCGGGGAGCTGTTTTTT
NA,TRBJ1-4,TRBV27,NA,CASSSAGATNEKLFF,TGTGCCAGCAGTTCCGCAGGGGCAACTAATGAAAAACTGTTTTTT
NA,TRBJ1-1,TRBV16,NA,CASSQRAGDIQAFF,TGTGCCAGCAGCCAAAGGGCAGGGGACATTCAAGCTTTCTTT
many,TRBJ2-5,TRBV12-3/TRBV12-4,NA,CASSLVRGGETQYF,TGTGCCAGCAGTTTGGTCAGGGGGGGAGAGACCCAGTACTTC
few,TRBJ2-5,TRBV3-1,NA,CASSLGSRLFQETQYF,TGTGCCAGCAGCCTCGGGAGCCGTCTATTCCAAGAGACCCAGTACTTC
many,TRBJ1-5,TRBV2,TRBD1,CASSGQYNQPQHF,TGTGCCAGCTCGGGACAGTATAATCAGCCCCAGCATTTT
NA,TRBJ2-1,TRBV7-2,TRBD2,CASSLERGGPLEQFF,TGTGCCAGCAGCTTGGAACGGGGGGGCCCTTTAGAGCAGTTCTTC
many,TRBJ1-6,TRBV15,NA,CATSRDLLGNSPLHF,TGTGCCACCAGCAGAGATCTCTTGGGGAATTCACCCCTCCACTTT
NA,TRBJ1-5,TRBV20-1,TRBD1,CSAHIRDSWQPQHF,TGCAGTGCGCACATCCGGGACAGTTGGCAGCCCCAGCATTTT
many,TRBJ2-2,TRBV28,TRBD1,CASDTLEGARTGELFF,TGTGCCAGCGACACCCTCGAGGGGGCACGGACCGGGGAGCTGTTTTTT
many,TRBJ2-1,TRBV7-6,TRBD1,CASSPTGGEQFF,TGTGCCAGCAGCCCTACAGGGGGGGAGCAGTTCTTC
few,TRBJ1-5,TRBV7-9,TRBD1,CASSSTGFLHQPQHF,TGTGCCAGCAGCTCGACAGGGTTTCTCCATCAGCCCCAGCATTTT
few,TRBJ2-2,TRBV7-9,NA,CASSLKQLVYTGELFF,TGTGCCAGCAGCTTAAAACAACTGGTTTACACCGGGGAGCTGTTTTTT
many,TRBJ2-2,TRBV12-3/TRBV12-4,NA,CASSPNLDTGELFF,TGTGCCAGCAGTCCGAACCTCGACACCGGGGAGCTGTTTTTT
NA,TRBJ1-1,TRBV4-1,NA,CASSQWARNTEAFF,TGCGCCAGCAGCCAATGGGCCCGGAACACTGAAGCTTTCTTT
NA,TRBJ2-1,TRBV5-1,TRBD2,CASSSSGGAQSYNEQFF,TGCGCCAGCAGTTCTAGCGGGGGGGCCCAATCCTACAATGAGCAGTTCTTC
few,TRBJ2-1,TRBV11-2,NA,CASSYFKGERYNEQFF,TGTGCCAGCAGTTACTTCAAGGGGGAGAGGTACAATGAGCAGTTCTTC
few,TRBJ2-3,TRBV20-1,NA,CSAVVGGGVDTQYF,TGCAGTGCTGTTGTTGGGGGTGGTGTAGATACGCAGTATTTT
many,TRBJ2-4,TRBV12-3/TRBV12-4,TRBD2,CASSSAGPQAKNIQYF,TGTGCCAGCAGTTCAGCGGGGCCTCAAGCCAAAAACATTCAGTACTTC
many,TRBJ1-5,TRBV12-3/TRBV12-4,NA,CASRGYSNQPQHF,TGTGCCAGCAGAGGGTATAGCAATCAGCCCCAGCATTTT
NA,TRBJ2-5,TRBV12-3/TRBV12-4,NA,CASTPWAGDRATQYF,TGTGCCAGCACCCCGTGGGCGGGGGACAGAGCGACCCAGTACTTC
many,TRBJ2-1,TRBV7-2,NA,CASSVPLYSYNEQFF,TGTGCCAGCAGCGTACCTTTGTACTCCTACAATGAGCAGTTCTTC
few,TRBJ1-6,TRBV28,NA,CASSRPGPGLSLPVSPLHF,TGTGCCAGCAGCCGACCGGGCCCTGGCCTTTCACTGCCGGTTTCACCCCTCCACTTT
NA,TRBJ2-1,TRBV20-1,NA,CSAAPPGMANEQFF,TGCAGTGCTGCCCCCCCGGGAATGGCTAATGAGCAGTTCTTC
few,TRBJ2-7,TRBV25-1,NA,CASSEYKIWRRGDEQYF,TGTGCCAGCAGTGAATATAAGATTTGGCGCAGGGGGGACGAGCAGTACTTC